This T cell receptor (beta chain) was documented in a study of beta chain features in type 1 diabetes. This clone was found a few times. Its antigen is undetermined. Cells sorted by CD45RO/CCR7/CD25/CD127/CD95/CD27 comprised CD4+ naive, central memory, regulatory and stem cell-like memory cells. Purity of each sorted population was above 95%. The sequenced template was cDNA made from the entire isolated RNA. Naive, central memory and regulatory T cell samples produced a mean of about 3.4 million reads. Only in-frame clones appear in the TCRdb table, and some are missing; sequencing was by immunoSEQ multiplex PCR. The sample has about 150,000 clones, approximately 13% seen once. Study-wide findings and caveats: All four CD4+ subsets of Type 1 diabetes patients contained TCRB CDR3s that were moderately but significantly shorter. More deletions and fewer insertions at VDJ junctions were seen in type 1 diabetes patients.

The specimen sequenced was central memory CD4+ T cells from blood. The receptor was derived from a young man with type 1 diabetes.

In nucleotides, the CDR3 is TGTGCCAGCAGCTTGATGGCGGGGCTAGCCAAAAACATTCAGTACTTC. Residues: CASSLMAGLAKNIQYF. This chain uses TRBV5-4 with TRBJ2-4; TRBD2 is a possible D gene (6 bases). Per germline, CDR1 SGHNT and CDR2 YYREEE (reference sequence). CDR3 length: 16 amino acids. The V gene lost 1 base and the J gene lost 0 bases, with 11 bases spanning the gap.